The 3 T cell receptor beta chains reported below all come from one sample, sequenced in a study of blood T cell repertoires in COVID-19. Clones were read by immunoSEQ multiplex PCR, and TCRdb kept only the in-frame ones, dropping some. The sample consists of approximately 260,000 clones, roughly nine tenths of them appearing once. The sequencing sample was made of PBMCs or T cells enriched from blood (not recorded which). These receptors were collected from a woman aged 55 to 70 who had recovered from COVID-19.

This clone has a single count. This chain uses TRBV11-3 with TRBJ1-1; D is unresolved. The V end lost 4 bases, the J end lost 5 bases, and 8 bases lay between the germline ends. Germline V lookup: CDR1 SGHNT, CDR2 YENEEA. The CDR3 is 12 amino acids. Here the CDR3 reads CASSSADTEAFF. The CDR3 region has the DNA TGTGCCAGCAGCTCGGCGGATACTGAAGCTTTCTTT.

The chain couples TRBV5-1 to TRBJ2-5, with 7 positions matching TRBD1. Trimming took 4 bases from V and 2 from J; bases not matched to a gene: 5. Germline CDR1 reads SGHRS; CDR2 reads YFSETQ. This CDR3 is built from 14 residues. The CDR3 sequence: CASSQQGTQETQYF. The CDR3 region has the DNA TGCGCCAGCAGCCAACAGGGGACACAAGAGACCCAGTACTTC.

V gene TRBV6-4 combines with J gene TRBJ2-3, with D unclear. V shed 3 bases and J shed 9 bases, with 13 bases lying between them. CDR3 length: 13 residues. From germline, CDR1 is MRHNA and CDR2 SNTAGT. The CDR3 loop reads CASSEVELRTQYF. DNA of the CDR3: TGTGCCAGCAGTGAAGTCGAACTCCGCACGCAGTATTTT.